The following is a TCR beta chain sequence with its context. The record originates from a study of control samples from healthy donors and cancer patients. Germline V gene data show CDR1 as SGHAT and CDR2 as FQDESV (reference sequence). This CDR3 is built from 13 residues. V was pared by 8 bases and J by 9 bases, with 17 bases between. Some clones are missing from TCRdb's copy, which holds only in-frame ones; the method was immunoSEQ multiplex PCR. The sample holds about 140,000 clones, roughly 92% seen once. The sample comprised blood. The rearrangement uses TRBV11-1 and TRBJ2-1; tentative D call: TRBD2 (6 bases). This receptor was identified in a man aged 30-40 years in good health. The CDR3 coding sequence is TGTGCCAGCTCCTATTTTCGGGGGAGTGAGCAGTTCTTC. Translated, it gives CASSYFRGSEQFF.